This T cell receptor (beta chain) was observed in a study of identical twins. Overall study findings and caveats: High-abundance cord blood beta clonotypes had fewer insertions; memory repertoires showed none. It was out-of-frame TCR alpha sharing in monozygotic twins that models underestimated.

TCRdb re-called the 5' RACE reads with MiXCR, one entry per CDR3 protein. The sample lists 500,000 to 650,000 distinct CDR3 sequences, roughly 6.6% seen once, with about 1.6% in the top ten. This CDR3 is 20 amino acids long. CDR1 and CDR2 from the germline V gene are SGHVS and FQNEAQ. Germline trimming cut 0 bases from V and 5 bases from J; bases unmatched to any gene: 10. With regard to this clonotype: Its antigen is undetermined.

The same specimen was also included in a second study, on yellow fever vaccine responses in identical twins.

The specimen sequenced was PBMCs. This clonotype originated in a woman aged 18-35 years in good health. This sequence joins TRBV7-8 and TRBJ2-2, with TRBD2 matching over 15 bases. This chain's CDR3 is CASSLAGGLAGGLPTGELFF. CDR3 nucleotide sequence: TGTGCCAGCAGCTTAGCCGGGGGACTAGCGGGAGGCCTTCCGACCGGGGAGCTGTTTTTT.